A single sample gave rise to the 6 T cell receptor beta chains below, sequenced in a study of blood T cell repertoires in COVID-19. Some clones are missing from TCRdb's copy, which holds only in-frame ones; the method was immunoSEQ multiplex PCR. In the table there are around 300,000 clones, roughly 90% of which are singletons. Sequencing was carried out using PBMCs or T cells enriched from blood (not recorded which). The receptors originated from a woman aged 40 to 50 who had recovered from COVID-19.

This clone was detected once. This chain uses TRBV5-1 with TRBJ2-2; 7 bases are shared with TRBD1. Per germline, CDR1 SGHRS and CDR2 YFSETQ. This CDR3 is built from 16 residues. The trim removed 0 bases at V and 1 base at J, leaving 3 bases unmatched. The CDR3 DNA follows: TGCGCCAGCAGCTTGGAGGGGACAGTGAACACCGGGGAGCTGTTTTTT. It translates to CASSLEGTVNTGELFF.

The genes are TRBV4-1 and TRBJ1-1, with 8 bases matching TRBD1. With V trimmed by 0 bases and J by 0 bases, 9 bases remained unmatched. CDR3 length: 18 amino acids. Germline CDR1 and CDR2: MGHRA and YSYEKL. CDR3 coding DNA: TGCGCCAGCAGCCAAGATCGGACAGGGTTCTGGGTGAACACTGAAGCTTTCTTT. This encodes CASSQDRTGFWVNTEAFF.

The CDR3 protein is CASSVTDSSGNTIYF. CDR3 DNA sequence: TGTGCCAGCAGCGTAACAGACAGCTCTGGAAACACCATATATTTT. The chain has TRBV9 and TRBJ1-3; D is possibly TRBD1 (5 bases). The CDR3 has 15 residues. The germline CDR1 and CDR2 sequences are SGDLS and YYNGEE. The V gene lost 1 base and the J gene lost 0 bases, with 8 bases spanning the gap.

The rearrangement joins TRBV5-1 to TRBJ1-2; D ambiguous. Germline V gene sequence: CDR1 SGHRS, CDR2 YFSETQ. Trimming left V 0 bases short and J 0 bases short, with 6 bases between. CDR3 length: 14 residues. This CDR3 reads CASSLESTNYGYTF. CDR3 in DNA: TGCGCCAGCAGCTTGGAGAGCACTAACTATGGCTACACCTTC.

The CDR3 DNA reads as TGCGCCAGCAGCTGGATTGGGGGGGCGGACACTGAAGCTTTCTTT. Protein product: CASSWIGGADTEAFF. The chain is built from TRBV5-1 and TRBJ1-1, with a possible D match to TRBD1 (6 bases). The CDR3 loop spans 15 amino acids. The germline gives CDR1 SGHRS, CDR2 YFSETQ. Trimming took off 3 bases at V and 3 bases at J, with 15 bases between the two ends.

The table lists this clone with a count of one. The rearrangement joins TRBV3-1 (or the pseudogene TRBV3-2) to TRBJ2-7; TRBD1 is a possible D gene (5 bases). Germline-derived CDR1 and CDR2 are LGHDT and YNNKEL (reference sequence). The CDR3 contains 13 residues. With 4 bases removed from V and 8 bases from J, the gap between germline ends came to 15 bases. CDR3 sequence reads: CASSPTLQAQQYF. CDR3 bases: TGTGCCAGCAGCCCAACATTACAGGCGCAGCAGTACTTC.